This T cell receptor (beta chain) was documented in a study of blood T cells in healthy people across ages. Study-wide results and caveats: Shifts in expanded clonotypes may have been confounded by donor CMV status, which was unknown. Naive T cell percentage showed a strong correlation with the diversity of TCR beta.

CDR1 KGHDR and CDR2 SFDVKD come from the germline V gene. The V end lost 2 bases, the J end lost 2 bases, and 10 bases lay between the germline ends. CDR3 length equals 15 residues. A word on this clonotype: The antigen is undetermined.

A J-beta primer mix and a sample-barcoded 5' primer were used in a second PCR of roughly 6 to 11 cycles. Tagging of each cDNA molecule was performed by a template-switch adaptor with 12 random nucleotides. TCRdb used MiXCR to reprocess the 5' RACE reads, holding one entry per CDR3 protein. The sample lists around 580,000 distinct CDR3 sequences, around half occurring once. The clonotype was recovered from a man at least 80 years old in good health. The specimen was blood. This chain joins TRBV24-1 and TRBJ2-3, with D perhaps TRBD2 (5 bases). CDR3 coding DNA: TGTGCCACCAGTGATTCGGAGCGGTACACAGATACGCAGTATTTT. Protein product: CATSDSERYTDTQYF.